The 28 T cell receptor beta chains reported below all come from one sample, sequenced in a study of Graves' ophthalmopathy and Graves' hyperthyroidism (dated by TCRdb to 2016 to 2019). TCRdb records Illumina HiSeq 2000 as the sequencer. For repertoire sequencing, TCR beta CDR3 regions were amplified from RNA transcripts. A first-round RT-PCR used HTBI primers with the Qiagen OneStep RT-PCR kit, followed by a second-round multiplex PCR, size selection and purification. The raw public reads went through TCRdb reprocessing: fastp at Q25, MiXCR clone calling, in-frame beta chains kept. Identical CDR3 protein sequences are pooled into one entry, listed with their most common genes and DNA. For this sample there are roughly 380,000 distinct CDR3 sequences; just over 15% appear just once. The ten largest clones represent roughly 7% of the sample. What was sequenced was peripheral blood. All receptors derive from a woman under 30 with stable Graves' hyperthyroidism. Donor details come from another sample of the same person, matched by shared clones.

This clonotype has a count of ten or more. The chain carries TRBV24-1 and TRBJ1-2; no clear D. Germline CDR1 is KGHDR and CDR2 is SFDVKD. The CDR3 is 14 amino acids. Trimming removed 0 bases at V and 4 bases at J, with 8 bases between. The CDR3 protein is CATSDLEHRYGYTF. CDR3 DNA sequence: TGTGCCACCAGTGATTTGGAACACCGCTATGGCTACACCTTC.

This clonotype was observed at least ten times. The chain employs TRBV5-1 and TRBJ1-1, with 10 bases that match TRBD1. Germline V CDR1 and CDR2: SGHRS, YFSETQ. The CDR3 is 17 amino acids. V shed 4 bases, J shed 4 bases, and the junction held 13 bases outside the gene matches. The CDR3 spells CASSLLPTGQGGTEAFF. The CDR3 DNA follows: TGCGCCAGCAGCCTACTCCCGACCGGACAGGGGGGCACTGAAGCTTTCTTT.

This clonotype was found many times. The rearrangement joins TRBV24-1 to TRBJ1-2; D is unresolved. Between the trimmed V and J ends, which lost 4 bases and 7 bases, there was a span of 18 bases. CDR3 length: 15 amino acids. Germline V CDR1 and CDR2: KGHDR, SFDVKD. DNA for the CDR3: TGTGCCACCAGTGACCCCTGGCAGGCCTTCCCTGGCTACACCTTC. This translates into CATSDPWQAFPGYTF.

Ten or more counts support this clonotype. The V and J genes are TRBV28 and TRBJ1-5, with D tentatively TRBD1 (6 bases). Germline V gene lookup returns CDR1 MDHEN and CDR2 SYDVKM. The CDR3 consists of 18 residues. V dropped 3 bases and J dropped 0 bases, with 18 bases sitting between them. This CDR3 reads CASSLDRELLHSNQPQHF. CDR3 sequence (DNA): TGTGCCAGCAGTTTGGACAGAGAGTTACTTCATAGCAATCAGCCCCAGCATTTT.

At least ten counts were recorded for this clonotype. The chain joins TRBV27 to TRBJ1-6; 7 bases match TRBD1. CDR1 is MNHEY and CDR2 is SMNVEV in the germline V gene (reference sequence). The CDR3 extends over 15 amino acids. Losses at the gene ends were 5 bases for V and 5 bases for J; bases not matched to a gene: 6. Written as DNA, the CDR3 is TGTGCCAGCAGTACGGGACAGACTAATAATTCACCCCTCCACTTT. Protein sequence: CASSTGQTNNSPLHF.

In this sample, this clonotype turned up a few times. The chain joins TRBV5-1 to TRBJ1-2, with 10 bases identical to TRBD1. Germline trimming cut 7 bases from V and 3 bases from J; bases unmatched to any gene: 9. The CDR3 is 15 residues long. CDR1 is SGHRS and CDR2 is YFSETQ in the germline V gene. The CDR3 nucleotides are TGCGCCAGCGGAACCGGACAGGGGGTTCACTATGGCTACACCTTC. It is translated as CASGTGQGVHYGYTF.

The rearrangement links TRBV7-8 to TRBJ1-2; TRBD1 might be the D (6 bases). This CDR3 spans 14 amino acids. Germline V gives CDR1 SGHVS, CDR2 FQNEAQ. With 7 bases removed from V and 3 bases from J, the gap between germline ends came to 15 bases. The CDR3: CASNLQGSDYGYTF. The CDR3 DNA reads as TGTGCCAGCAACTTGCAGGGGTCGGACTATGGCTACACCTTC.

This clonotype came up many times. The chain carries TRBV3-1 and TRBJ2-5, with no clear D. The CDR3 loop spans 14 amino acids. Germline CDR1 is LGHDT and CDR2 is YNNKEL (reference sequence). The germline V and J ends were trimmed by 4 bases and 2 bases, with 11 bases remaining between them. The CDR3 nucleotides are TGTGCCAGCAGCCTTCGGACCCGGCAAGAGACCCAGTACTTC. It codes for CASSLRTRQETQYF.

This clonotype was observed at least ten times. The chain links TRBV7-2 to TRBJ2-5; the match to TRBD2 covers 7 bases. This CDR3 comprises 15 residues. Germline lookup yields CDR1 SGHTA and CDR2 FQGNSA. The junction had 11 bases not matched to a gene; V was cut back by 5 bases and J by 5 bases. The chain's CDR3 is CASSRRTRDRETQYF. Written as DNA, the CDR3 is TGTGCCAGCAGCCGGCGGACTAGGGACCGGGAGACCCAGTACTTC.

The sample holds a few counts of this clonotype. CDR3 sequence (DNA): TGCAGCGCAACGGGAACAATGAACACTGAAGCTTTCTTT. The encoded protein is CSATGTMNTEAFF. This sequence joins TRBV20-1 and TRBJ1-1, with D hard to call. The CDR3 is 13 residues long. CDR1 is DFQATT, CDR2 SNEGSKA, per germline (reference sequence).

This clonotype has at least ten counts. V and J are TRBV6-2 or TRBV6-3 and TRBJ2-7; a possible D gene is TRBD1 (5 bases). Germline-derived CDR1 and CDR2 are MNHEY and SVGEGT. The CDR3 is 13 amino acids. The V end was cut by 7 bases, the J end by 3 bases, with 13 bases between. CDR3 amino acids: CASTRDSFYEQYF. The CDR3 DNA reads as TGTGCCAGCACAAGAGACAGCTTCTACGAGCAGTACTTC.

This clonotype was seen a handful of times. The chain recombines TRBV19 with TRBJ2-2, with TRBD2 identical over 8 bases. This CDR3 comprises 16 residues. Unmatched junction bases numbered 15, after V lost 9 bases and J lost 6 bases. CDR1 is LNHDA and CDR2 is SQIVND in the germline V gene (reference sequence). CDR3 residues: CASTGRGGAVPGELFF. The CDR3 nucleotides read TGTGCCAGCACTGGCCGGGGGGGCGCGGTCCCCGGGGAGCTGTTTTTT.

This clonotype was counted many times. The chain recombines TRBV7-3 with TRBJ2-7, with D possibly matching TRBD1 (5 bases). V dropped 1 base and J dropped 7 bases, with 17 bases sitting between them. The CDR3 covers 15 residues. Looked up from germline, CDR1 is SGHTA and CDR2 is FQGTGA. The CDR3 sequence: CASSLIPSGWEEQYF. The CDR3 nucleotides are TGTGCCAGCAGCTTAATACCCTCAGGGTGGGAAGAGCAGTACTTC.

At least ten counts were recorded for this clonotype. The chain combines TRBV14 with TRBJ2-7, with 7 nucleotides matching TRBD1. The J segment lost 2 bases and the V segment lost 4 bases, leaving 2 bases of the junction unmatched. Germline-derived CDR1 and CDR2 are SGHDN and FVKESK. The CDR3 has 13 amino acids. The CDR3 DNA is TGTGCCAGCAGCCCACAGGGGACCTACGAGCAGTACTTC. This gives the protein CASSPQGTYEQYF.

This clonotype was observed many times. The CDR3 nucleotides read TGTGCCAGCAGCCCGGGGGGGATGAACACTGAAGCTTTCTTT. Amino acids: CASSPGGMNTEAFF. The J gene is TRBJ1-1, the V gene TRBV12-3 or TRBV12-4, with TRBD1 as a possible D gene (5 bases). CDR3 length: 14 residues. The V end was cut by 6 bases, the J end by 0 bases, with 11 bases between.

This clonotype was observed once. A read error may explain this, as a much larger clone is one base away. The chain employs TRBV29-1 and TRBJ2-7; TRBD1 might be the D (7 bases). Germline CDR1 reads SQVTM; CDR2 reads ANQGSEA. The CDR3 contains 12 residues. The CDR3 spells CSVGSQGGEQHF. The CDR3 coding sequence is TGCAGCGTTGGAAGTCAGGGGGGCGAGCAGCACTTC.

This clonotype was recorded at least ten times. V usage is TRBV4-1 and J usage is TRBJ1-2; unclear D gene. CDR1 and CDR2 from the germline V gene are MGHRA and YSYEKL. The CDR3 runs to 14 residues. V was clipped by 2 bases and J by 4 bases, with 11 bases between them. For the CDR3, the DNA is TGCGCCAGCAGCCAATCGGTCTTTATCTATGGCTACACCTTC. Translated: CASSQSVFIYGYTF.

The chain joins TRBV12-3 or TRBV12-4 to TRBJ2-5; D perhaps matches TRBD1 (6 bases). The CDR3 runs 13 residues. Trimming cost V 6 bases and J 4 bases, with 12 bases left between them. CDR3 bases: TGTGCCAGCAGGCCAGGGGCGGCAGAGACCCAGTACTTC. Its protein product is CASRPGAAETQYF.

Concerning this clonotype: Since a much larger clone is just one base distant, this may be a read error. This rearrangement joins TRBV29-1 to TRBJ1-2, with D maybe TRBD1 (5 bases). CDR3 length: 11 residues. V was clipped by 7 bases and J by 8 bases, with 14 bases between them. Germline lookup yields CDR1 SQVTM and CDR2 ANQGSEA. The CDR3 region has the DNA TGCAGCGCAAGGACAAGGCGAGGCTACACCTTC. It yields the protein CSARTRRGYTF.

This clonotype has at least ten counts. Here the CDR3 reads CSARDEFSYEQYF. CDR3 bases: TGCAGTGCTAGAGATGAGTTCTCCTACGAGCAGTACTTC. J is TRBJ2-7 and V is TRBV20-1, with D uncertain. This CDR3 is 13 amino acids long. CDR1 DFQATT and CDR2 SNEGSKA come from the germline V gene (reference sequence). Trimming pared 0 bases from V and 0 bases from J, leaving 6 bases between.

This clonotype was seen ten or more times. This chain connects TRBV10-3 to TRBJ2-7, with D unclear. CDR3 length: 14 residues. Germline-derived CDR1 and CDR2 are ENHRY and SYGVKD. Trimming removed 0 bases at V and 5 bases at J, with 11 bases between. The CDR3 DNA is TGTGCCATCAGTGAGTCGAGGAATAGTCACGAGCAGTACTTC. This encodes CAISESRNSHEQYF.

This clonotype occurred many times. V usage is TRBV5-1 and J usage is TRBJ1-1, with TRBD1 identical over 7 bases. V lost 3 bases to trimming and J lost 4 bases; unmatched junction nucleotides: 3. CDR3 size: 13 residues. In germline, CDR1 is SGHRS, CDR2 YFSETQ. The CDR3 coding sequence is TGCGCCAGCAGCTACACAGGGGCCACTGAAGCTTTCTTT. Protein sequence: CASSYTGATEAFF.

This clonotype was counted many times. The chain joins TRBV11-2 to TRBJ1-2, with D perhaps matching TRBD1 (5 bases). V was trimmed by 4 bases and J by 0 bases, leaving 15 bases between them. CDR3 length equals 16 residues. In germline, CDR1 is SGHAT, CDR2 FQNNGV. CDR3 in amino acids: CASSSPREPANYGYTF. The CDR3 coding sequence is TGTGCCAGCAGCTCCCCCAGGGAACCAGCTAACTATGGCTACACCTTC.

In this sample, this clonotype turned up many times. Since a much larger clone is just one base distant, this may be a read error. The rearrangement joins TRBV25-1 to TRBJ2-5, with D maybe TRBD1 (6 bases). The CDR3 loop spans 14 amino acids. CDR1 is MGHDK and CDR2 is SYGVNS in the germline V gene. CDR3 amino acids: CASSESVGAETQHF. CDR3 sequence (DNA): TGTGCCAGCAGTGAATCCGTGGGGGCGGAGACCCAGCACTTC.

This clonotype was picked up many times. The chain recombines TRBV6-1 with TRBJ2-5, with D uncertain. This CDR3 comprises 13 residues. Between the trimmed V and J ends, which lost 7 bases and 5 bases, there was a span of 14 bases. CDR1 and CDR2 (germline): MNHNS, SASEGT. The CDR3 protein is CASTRPPGETQYF. The CDR3 coding sequence is TGTGCCAGCACCAGACCACCGGGCGAGACCCAGTACTTC.

This clonotype showed up many times. The chain links TRBV10-3 to TRBJ2-7; 12 positions agree with TRBD2. This CDR3 has 16 amino acids. V gave up 2 bases and J gave up 1 base; unmatched junction bases: 3. Germline assignment: CDR1 ENHRY and CDR2 SYGVKD. CDR3 sequence reads: CAISEPTSGGSYEQYF. Written as DNA, the CDR3 is TGTGCCATCAGTGAGCCGACTAGCGGGGGTTCCTACGAGCAGTACTTC.

The chain uses TRBV29-1 and TRBJ2-2, with D perhaps TRBD1 or TRBD2 (5 bases each). The CDR3 spans 13 residues. Germline CDR1 reads SQVTM; CDR2 reads ANQGSEA. The V gene lost 7 bases and the J gene lost 5 bases, with 14 bases spanning the gap. The CDR3 region has the DNA TGCAGCGACCGGGACGCCGAAACCGGGGAGCTGTTTTTT. It encodes CSDRDAETGELFF.

Ten or more counts support this clonotype. The chain couples TRBV15 to TRBJ1-5, with D hard to call. The CDR3 is 15 amino acids. Germline values: CDR1 LNHNV, CDR2 YYDKDF (reference sequence). Deletions cut 1 base from V and 5 bases from J, with 12 bases between. The CDR3 region has the DNA TGTGCCACCAGCAGAGGAGTTTTTGGGGATCAGCCCCAGCATTTT. Its protein is CATSRGVFGDQPQHF.